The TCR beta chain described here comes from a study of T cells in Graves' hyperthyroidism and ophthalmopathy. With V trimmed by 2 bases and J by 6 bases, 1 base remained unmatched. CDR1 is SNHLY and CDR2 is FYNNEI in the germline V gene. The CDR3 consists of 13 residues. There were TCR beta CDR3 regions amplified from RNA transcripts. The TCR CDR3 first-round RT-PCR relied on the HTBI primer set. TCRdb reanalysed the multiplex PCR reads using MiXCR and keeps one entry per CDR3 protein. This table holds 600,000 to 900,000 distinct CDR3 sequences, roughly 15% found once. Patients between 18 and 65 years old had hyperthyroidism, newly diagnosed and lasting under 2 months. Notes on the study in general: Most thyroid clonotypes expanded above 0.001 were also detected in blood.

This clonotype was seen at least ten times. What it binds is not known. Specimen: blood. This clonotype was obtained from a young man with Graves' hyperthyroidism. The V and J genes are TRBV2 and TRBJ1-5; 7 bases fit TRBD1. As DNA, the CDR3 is TGTGCCAGCAGTGAACAGGGGGGTCAGCCCCAGCATTTT. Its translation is CASSEQGGQPQHF.